This T cell receptor (beta chain) was retrieved from a study of blood T cell repertoires in COVID-19. Profiling relied on immunoSEQ multiplex PCR, and the TCRdb table lists in-frame clones only, not all of them. The table has 250,000 to 300,000 clones, 86% seen once; the top ten hold approximately 12%. Germline-derived CDR1 and CDR2 are SNHLY and FYNNEI. With V trimmed by 3 bases and J by 7 bases, 9 bases remained unmatched. There are 14 residues in the CDR3. The clonotype comes from a woman in her twenties or thirties with COVID-19, enrolled during active disease. The sample taken for sequencing was peripheral blood. V gene TRBV2 combines with J gene TRBJ2-7, with 7 bases fitting TRBD2. CDR3 residues: CASSDRVPGGEQYF. The CDR3 DNA reads as TGTGCCAGCAGTGACAGGGTTCCGGGGGGAGAGCAGTACTTC.